The 12 T cell receptor beta chains in this list originate from one sample, sequenced in a study of T cell responses to AZD1222 COVID-19 vaccine. Some clones are missing from TCRdb's copy, which holds only in-frame ones; the method was immunoSEQ multiplex PCR. The sample consists of some 120,000 clones, around 85% of them appearing once. The source was peripheral blood, collected on day 0 of MenACWY control vaccination. These receptors were collected from an adult in good health.

The chain links TRBV6-5 to TRBJ2-5; the D is unclear. The CDR3 sequence is 14 residues long. Trimming shortened V by 7 bases and J by 7 bases, and 19 bases separated the two germline ends. Per germline, CDR1 MNHEY and CDR2 SVGAGI. The CDR3 DNA is TGTGCCAGCAAACCCGGCGCCCGAGGCGGGACCCAGTACTTC. This sequence encodes CASKPGARGGTQYF.

The CDR3 coding sequence is TGTGCCAGCAGCTTATCGTCTTTTGTTTTGTCCTACGAGCAGTACTTC. Translating gives CASSLSSFVLSYEQYF. J is TRBJ2-7 and V is TRBV5-5; D uncertain. There are 16 residues in the CDR3. V shed 2 bases and J shed 1 base, with 16 bases lying between them. Per germline, CDR1 SGHKS and CDR2 YYEKEE (reference sequence).

The CDR3 loop is CAWSEGRNTEAFF. CDR3 nucleotide sequence: TGTGCCTGGAGTGAGGGTAGGAACACTGAAGCTTTCTTT. V usage is TRBV30 and J usage is TRBJ1-1; D call uncertain. Germline values: CDR1 GTSNPN, CDR2 SVGIG (reference sequence). Deletions cut 1 base from V and 1 base from J, with 7 bases between. The CDR3 covers 13 residues.

The V call is TRBV5-1, the J call TRBJ2-5; the D is unclear. Germline V gives CDR1 SGHRS, CDR2 YFSETQ. Trimming shortened V by 2 bases and J by 1 base, and 12 bases separated the two germline ends. There are 15 residues in the CDR3. CDR3 sequence reads: CASSFAGGPQETQYF. CDR3 DNA sequence: TGCGCCAGCAGCTTCGCAGGCGGTCCCCAAGAGACCCAGTACTTC.

The chain uses TRBV28 and TRBJ2-4, with 8 bases lining up with TRBD1. Germline CDR1 is MDHEN and CDR2 is SYDVKM. Trimming took 3 bases from V and 3 from J; bases not matched to a gene: 7. The CDR3 is made up of 16 amino acids. Here the CDR3 DNA reads TGTGCCAGCAGTTTCGACAGGGGATACGGCAAAAACATTCAGTACTTC. Its protein product is CASSFDRGYGKNIQYF.

V and J are TRBV18 and TRBJ1-3, with D possibly TRBD1 on 5 matching bases. This CDR3 is 16 amino acids long. The germline V and J ends were trimmed by 1 base and 0 bases, with 10 bases remaining between them. Germline V gene sequence: CDR1 KGHSH, CDR2 LQKENI. The CDR3 nucleotides are TGTGCCAGCTCACCACAGGGGCAGGGCTCTGGAAACACCATATATTTT. It translates to CASSPQGQGSGNTIYF.

This clone was counted a single time. This rearrangement joins TRBV9 to TRBJ1-4, with 11 bases lining up with TRBD1. CDR1 and CDR2 from the germline V gene are SGDLS and YYNGEE. This CDR3 is 18 amino acids long. Germline trimming cut 3 bases from V and 3 bases from J; bases unmatched to any gene: 10. In DNA form, the CDR3 reads TGTGCCAGCAGCGATCCTTCCGGGACAGGGGGGCCTAATGAAAAACTGTTTTTT. This sequence encodes CASSDPSGTGGPNEKLFF.

The chain uses TRBV9 and TRBJ1-4; TRBD1 is a possible D gene (5 bases). Germline assignment: CDR1 SGDLS and CDR2 YYNGEE. This CDR3 comprises 16 residues. Trimming pared 2 bases from V and 7 bases from J, leaving 18 bases between. The CDR3 here is CASSVTGTVGGEKLFF. The CDR3 coding sequence is TGTGCCAGCAGCGTCACTGGGACGGTGGGAGGTGAAAAACTGTTTTTT.

The rearrangement joins TRBV6-5 to TRBJ1-5; D unresolved. This CDR3 contains 15 residues. Germline V gene sequence: CDR1 MNHEY, CDR2 SVGAGI. V was pared by 6 bases and J by 4 bases, with 16 bases between. CDR3 nucleotide sequence: TGTGCCAGCAGGCCAGGTGGGCCACTTAATCAGCCCCAGCATTTT. This sequence encodes CASRPGGPLNQPQHF.

V and J are TRBV10-2 and TRBJ1-6; D remains ambiguous. CDR1 is WSHSY, CDR2 SAAADI, per germline. With 2 bases removed from V and 7 bases from J, the gap between germline ends came to 6 bases. CDR3 length: 13 amino acids. The CDR3 reads CASSEASNSPLHF. The CDR3 DNA reads TGCGCCAGCAGTGAGGCAAGCAATTCACCCCTCCACTTT.

The V and J genes are TRBV27 and TRBJ1-5; 7 nucleotides align to TRBD1. V dropped 7 bases and J dropped 4; count of bases not matched to a gene: 4. From germline, CDR1 is MNHEY and CDR2 SMNVEV (reference sequence). The CDR3 has 13 amino acids. CDR3 loop: CASKRTGNQPQHF. The DNA for the CDR3 is TGTGCCAGCAAGCGGACAGGTAATCAGCCCCAGCATTTT.

The chain employs TRBV4-3 and TRBJ1-5; weak D call: TRBD1 (6 bases). The CDR3 length is 15 residues. Germline V gene sequence: CDR1 LGHNA, CDR2 YSLEER. V lost 1 base and J lost 7, with 14 bases in between. The CDR3 region is CASSQVWGAIQPQHF. CDR3 nucleotide sequence: TGCGCCAGCAGCCAAGTCTGGGGGGCGATCCAGCCCCAGCATTTT.